These T cell receptor beta chains were read from a single sample in a study of OX40 agonist ivuxolimab in advanced cancers. Measured with immunoSEQ multiplex PCR; TCRdb has only the in-frame clones, and not every one. Of under 80,000 clones in the sample, around 86% were seen once. The sample was CD4+ or CD8+ T cells sorted from blood, taken in a trial of the OX40 agonist ivuxolimab. The source of these receptors is an adult with an advanced solid tumor such as melanoma, head and neck, liver or kidney cancer. CDR3s include the opening cysteine and the closing phenylalanine or tryptophan. The D gene is left open where the match is weak. Some rows have no size entry. The others give once, few or many, or a class for an expanded clone.

cdr3_nt,cdr3_aa,d_call,cdr3_length,clone_size,j_call,v_call
TGTGCCAGGTTAAGGGCTCGGGAAAAACTGTTTTTT,CARLRAREKLFF,.,12,.,TRBJ1-4,TRBV6-5
TGTGCCAGCAGCTTAGTAGGGGACAGGGTAAGCGAGCAGTACTTC,CASSLVGDRVSEQYF,TRBD1,15,.,TRBJ2-7,TRBV7-9
TGTGCCAGCAGCGGAGCAGGGGGTAAATCCTACAATGAGCAGTTCTTC,CASSGAGGKSYNEQFF,TRBD1,16,.,TRBJ2-1,TRBV5-4
TGTGCCAGCAGTTACTCGGTGACAGGGGGGAGCGAGCAGTACTTC,CASSYSVTGGSEQYF,TRBD1,15,.,TRBJ2-7,TRBV6-5
TGTGCCAGCAGCTTTGGACAGGGGTCGGGAAACACCATATATTTT,CASSFGQGSGNTIYF,TRBD1,15,.,TRBJ1-3,TRBV9
TGTGCCTGGAGTGGCGGGACTAGCGGGGGCCCATCCTCAAACATTCAGTACTTC,CAWSGGTSGGPSSNIQYF,TRBD2,18,.,TRBJ2-4,TRBV30
TGTGCCAGCAGCAGGACAGGGGGTTTCTACAATGAGCAGTTCTTC,CASSRTGGFYNEQFF,TRBD1,15,few,TRBJ2-1,TRBV7-9
TGTGCCAGCAGCGTAGCCCCCACGAGGAACACTGAAGCTTTCTTT,CASSVAPTRNTEAFF,.,15,few,TRBJ1-1,TRBV9
TGTGCCAGTAGTTCCCCCACTTCCGCAGATACGCAGTATTTT,CASSSPTSADTQYF,.,14,.,TRBJ2-3,TRBV19
TGTGCCAGCAGCCCTCCAATCAGGATAGGTTTGAACGAGCAGTACTTC,CASSPPIRIGLNEQYF,.,16,.,TRBJ2-7,TRBV28
TGTGCCAGCAGGGTGGACACGACCTATGGCTACACCTTC,CASRVDTTYGYTF,.,13,.,TRBJ1-2,TRBV7-9
TGTGCCAGCAGTACGACAGGGGTCGAAGCTTTCTTT,CASSTTGVEAFF,TRBD1,12,.,TRBJ1-1,TRBV6-6
TGTGCCAGCAGTTCCGGGACAGGGGGAAGCTCCTATAATTCACCCCTCCACTTT,CASSSGTGGSSYNSPLHF,TRBD1,18,.,TRBJ1-6,TRBV27
TGTGCCAGCAGTTACTCGAGACAGGGTAATGGCTACACCTTC,CASSYSRQGNGYTF,TRBD1,14,.,TRBJ1-2,TRBV6-5
TGTGCCAGTAGTACGGGACGGCACTATAGCAATCAGCCCCAGCATTTT,CASSTGRHYSNQPQHF,.,16,.,TRBJ1-5,TRBV19
TGTGCCAGCAAATCTTGGGAGGCCAAGGGTGGAAACACCATATATTTT,CASKSWEAKGGNTIYF,.,16,.,TRBJ1-3,TRBV28
TGTGCCAGCAAGGGACAGGGAAGGGGTCAGCATCAGCCCCAGCATTTT,CASKGQGRGQHQPQHF,TRBD1,16,.,TRBJ1-5,TRBV28
TGTGCCAGCAGTTCGGCGGGACAGGGGGCTGGAGAGCAGTACTTC,CASSSAGQGAGEQYF,TRBD1,15,.,TRBJ2-7,TRBV28
TGTGCCAGCAGGGACCCGCCAGATACGCAGTATTTT,CASRDPPDTQYF,.,12,.,TRBJ2-3,TRBV6-1
TGCGCCAGCAGTGAGAGGGGGGCACTAGCGGGGGGCCCAAGGGAGACCCAGTACTTC,CASSERGALAGGPRETQYF,TRBD2,19,.,TRBJ2-5,TRBV10-2
TGCGCCAGCAGCTTGGAAAGGTCAAAGACCGAAGCTTTCTTT,CASSLERSKTEAFF,.,14,.,TRBJ1-1,TRBV5-1
TGTGCCAGCAGCTCGTCACTAGCGGGCAGACAAGAGACCCAGTACTTC,CASSSSLAGRQETQYF,TRBD2,16,.,TRBJ2-5,TRBV7-2
TGTGCCAGCAGCTTGGGACTAGCGGGAGTGAATGAGCAGTTCTTC,CASSLGLAGVNEQFF,TRBD2,15,.,TRBJ2-1,TRBV5-6
TGTGCCAGTAGCCCAATGGGAGGTCTGGGGAGTGGAGGCACTGAAGCTTTCTTT,CASSPMGGLGSGGTEAFF,.,18,.,TRBJ1-1,TRBV19
TGTGCCAGCAGTCTCGCTGGGGGACAGCCCCAGCATTTT,CASSLAGGQPQHF,.,13,.,TRBJ1-5,TRBV27
TGTGCCAGCAGCTTGGGGACAGGGCGGGACTATGGCTACACCTTC,CASSLGTGRDYGYTF,TRBD1,15,once,TRBJ1-2,TRBV7-6
TGTGCCAGTTCAGAGGGGCCAAGCAATGAGCAGTTCTTC,CASSEGPSNEQFF,.,13,.,TRBJ2-1,TRBV19
TGTGCCAGCTCACCACGGACCTCCGGGGAGCTGTTTTTT,CASSPRTSGELFF,.,13,.,TRBJ2-2,TRBV18
TGTGCCATCAGTAAAATCTCGGGACTAGCGGGCTACGAGCAGTACTTC,CAISKISGLAGYEQYF,TRBD2,16,.,TRBJ2-7,TRBV10-3
TGTGCCAGCAGTTACGGTCGAACAGGAACCTACGAGCAGTACTTC,CASSYGRTGTYEQYF,.,15,.,TRBJ2-7,TRBV6-5
TGTGCCAGCAGCTTAGTCGGGGGATTAAATGAGCAGTTCTTC,CASSLVGGLNEQFF,.,14,.,TRBJ2-1,TRBV7-2
TGTGCCACCAGCAGAGTTACAGCCTTTAATGAAAAACTGTTTTTT,CATSRVTAFNEKLFF,.,15,.,TRBJ1-4,TRBV15
TGTGCCACCGGAAGAGGGTTTTTTAAGCGTTCTAGGAGAAAAAACACTGAAGCTTTCTTT,CATGRGFFKRSRRKNTEAFF,.,20,.,TRBJ1-1,TRBV15
TGTGCCAGCAGAGGTAGCGGAGTAGGGTACGAGCAGTACTTC,CASRGSGVGYEQYF,.,14,.,TRBJ2-7,TRBV14
TGTGCCACACTGCTCATAGCGGGCGGCTCCTACAATGAGCAGTTCTTC,CATLLIAGGSYNEQFF,TRBD2,16,.,TRBJ2-1,TRBV19
TGTGCCAGTATCCCTAAGGGACACGTTCCCAGGAACACTGAAGCTTTCTTT,CASIPKGHVPRNTEAFF,.,17,.,TRBJ1-1,TRBV19
TGTGCCAGCATTAGGACAGGGGCAACAGATACGCAGTATTTT,CASIRTGATDTQYF,TRBD1,14,.,TRBJ2-3,TRBV7-9
TGTGCCAGCAGCTTCCCGGGACTAGCGGGGGCCAGTGAGCAGTACTTC,CASSFPGLAGASEQYF,TRBD2,16,.,TRBJ2-7,TRBV11-2
TGTGCCTGGAGTGTATTGAGGGGGCGCCGGACAGATACGCAGTATTTT,CAWSVLRGRRTDTQYF,TRBD1,16,.,TRBJ2-3,TRBV30
TGCGCCAGCAGCCTGGGGCCCCCGAGGGAAAAACTGTTTTTT,CASSLGPPREKLFF,.,14,.,TRBJ1-4,TRBV5-1
TGCGCCAGCTTGTCCGGCCCGGGCGGGGAGCTGTTTTTT,CASLSGPGGELFF,.,13,.,TRBJ2-2,TRBV10-1
TGTGCCAGCAGCTGGGGGGATCCACATGTCACTGAAGCTTTCTTT,CASSWGDPHVTEAFF,.,15,.,TRBJ1-1,TRBV7-9
TGTGCCAGCAGCCTTTACAGGGACTATGGCTACACCTTC,CASSLYRDYGYTF,.,13,.,TRBJ1-2,TRBV5-6
TGCGCCAGCAGTTCGCGACGGGCGGGGGGGCTGAACACCGGGGAGCTGTTTTTT,CASSSRRAGGLNTGELFF,TRBD2,18,.,TRBJ2-2,TRBV10-2